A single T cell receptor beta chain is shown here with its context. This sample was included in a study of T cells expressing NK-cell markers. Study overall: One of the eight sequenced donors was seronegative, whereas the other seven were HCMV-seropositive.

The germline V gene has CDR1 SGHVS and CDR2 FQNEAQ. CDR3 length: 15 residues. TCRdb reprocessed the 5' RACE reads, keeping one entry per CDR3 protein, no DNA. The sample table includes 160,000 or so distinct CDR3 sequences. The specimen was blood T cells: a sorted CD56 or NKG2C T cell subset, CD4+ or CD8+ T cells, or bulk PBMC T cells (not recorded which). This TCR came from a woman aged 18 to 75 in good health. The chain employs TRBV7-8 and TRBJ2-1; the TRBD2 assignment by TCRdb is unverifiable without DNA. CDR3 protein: CASRLAGGPYNEQFF.